This TCR beta chain emerged from a study of cytomegalovirus exposure and HLA in healthy donors. Study results and limitations: The study flagged some 170 TCR beta chains as cytomegalovirus-associated. An ancestry cluster, one associated with Asian ancestry, reportedly showed fewer N-insertions than the approximately 660-donor mean in a later analysis.

CDR1 and CDR2 (germline): SGHDN, FVKESK. CDR3 length: 13 residues. V lost 0 bases to trimming and J lost 9 bases, with 9 bases between them. A multiplex PCR was run with 60 Vbeta primers and 13 Jbeta primers. The assay was immunoSEQ multiplex PCR, and TCRdb's table has in-frame clones only and misses some. The data contain 150,000 to 200,000 clones, around 70% of them seen just once; the ten biggest clones take up about 4.7%. This clone showed up just a few times. What it recognizes is unknown. Sequenced input: PBMCs. J is TRBJ1-5 and V is TRBV14; no reliable D call. The origin of this receptor is a man aged 18 to 30 in good health and CMV-seropositive. The CDR3 nucleotides read TGTGCCAGCAGCCAAGATCGACGGGGGCCCCAGCATTTT. Translating it yields CASSQDRRGPQHF.